One and the same sample provided the 5 T cell receptor beta chains below, sequenced in a study of identifying expanded T cells in peripheral blood. Produced via immunoSEQ multiplex PCR; TCRdb's table is partial and in-frame only. The data contain about 94,000 clones, around 90% of them seen just once; the ten biggest clones take up around 5.9%. Sample: blood. These receptor sequences come from a person aged 18-70 years in good health.

The CDR3 spells CASSSRAANTEAFF. CDR3 in DNA: TGTGCCAGTAGTTCCCGGGCAGCGAACACTGAAGCTTTCTTT. The chain joins TRBV19 to TRBJ1-1; no clear D. This CDR3 has 14 amino acids. V was trimmed by 5 bases and J by 1 base, leaving 11 bases between them. CDR1 LNHDA and CDR2 SQIVND come from the germline V gene (reference sequence).

The chain recombines TRBV6-5 with TRBJ1-1; D is possibly TRBD1 (5 bases). CDR3 size: 13 residues. The V and J ends lost 6 bases and 1 base respectively, with 9 bases between them. CDR1 and CDR2 from the germline V gene are MNHEY and SVGAGI. The CDR3, as DNA: TGTGCCAGCAGCAAGACAGAGAACACTGAAGCTTTCTTT. The encoded protein is CASSKTENTEAFF.

V gene TRBV19 combines with J gene TRBJ2-1; D perhaps matches TRBD2 (6 bases). V shed 5 bases and J shed 7 bases, with 15 bases lying between them. The CDR3 contains 14 residues. Germline V gene lookup returns CDR1 LNHDA and CDR2 SQIVND (reference sequence). The chain's CDR3 is CASSARDWFNEQFF. The DNA for the CDR3 is TGTGCCAGTAGTGCCCGGGACTGGTTTAATGAGCAGTTCTTC.

The J gene is TRBJ2-2, the V gene TRBV11-2, with D perhaps matching TRBD1 (5 bases). This CDR3 has 11 residues. Germline CDR1 and CDR2: SGHAT and FQNNGV. The CDR3 is CLSRDTGELFF. In nucleotides, the CDR3 is TGTTTATCCAGGGACACCGGGGAGCTGTTTTTT.

In this sample, this clone turned up a few times. V is TRBV30 and J is TRBJ1-1, with D perhaps matching TRBD1 (6 bases). The CDR3 runs 13 residues. The germline CDR1 and CDR2 sequences are GTSNPN and SVGIG (reference sequence). Trimming took 2 bases from V and 3 from J, leaving 10 bases between them. The CDR3 sequence: CAWSRQGYTEAFF. In nucleotides, the CDR3 is TGTGCCTGGAGTCGGCAGGGGTACACTGAAGCTTTCTTT.